This T cell receptor beta chain derives from a study of T cells in women clearing cervical HPV infection. immunoSEQ multiplex PCR used an average of approximately 1,300 ng genomic DNA. Generated by immunoSEQ multiplex PCR, the TCRdb table keeps only in-frame clones and is missing some. The data include more than 30,000 clones; the top ten clones carry about 1.8%. Trimming pared 5 bases from V and 6 bases from J, leaving 12 bases between. The CDR3 spans 13 residues. The V gene's germline CDR1 is LGHDT and CDR2 YNNKEL (reference sequence). Study conclusions and caveats: Controls had more TRBV6-7 (0.16%) than cases (about 0.11%).

A note on this clone: Its antigen remains unknown. The CDR3 end is not reached by the read, which stops 3 residues before it; the germline J gene fills it in.

HPV was found by MY09/MY11 PCR and dot-blot genotyping. Sequenced input: blood buffy coat. The receptor was derived from a woman aged 18 to 69 with a cervical HPV16 infection that either progressed to CIN3+ or cleared (not recorded which). This chain uses TRBV3-1 (or the pseudogene TRBV3-2) with TRBJ2-3; perhaps TRBD1 as D (5 bases). The DNA read from the CDR3 is TGTGCCAGCAGCGCACGACAGTATGATACG. Translated: CASSARQYDT. The entire CDR3 sequence reads CASSARQYDTQYF.